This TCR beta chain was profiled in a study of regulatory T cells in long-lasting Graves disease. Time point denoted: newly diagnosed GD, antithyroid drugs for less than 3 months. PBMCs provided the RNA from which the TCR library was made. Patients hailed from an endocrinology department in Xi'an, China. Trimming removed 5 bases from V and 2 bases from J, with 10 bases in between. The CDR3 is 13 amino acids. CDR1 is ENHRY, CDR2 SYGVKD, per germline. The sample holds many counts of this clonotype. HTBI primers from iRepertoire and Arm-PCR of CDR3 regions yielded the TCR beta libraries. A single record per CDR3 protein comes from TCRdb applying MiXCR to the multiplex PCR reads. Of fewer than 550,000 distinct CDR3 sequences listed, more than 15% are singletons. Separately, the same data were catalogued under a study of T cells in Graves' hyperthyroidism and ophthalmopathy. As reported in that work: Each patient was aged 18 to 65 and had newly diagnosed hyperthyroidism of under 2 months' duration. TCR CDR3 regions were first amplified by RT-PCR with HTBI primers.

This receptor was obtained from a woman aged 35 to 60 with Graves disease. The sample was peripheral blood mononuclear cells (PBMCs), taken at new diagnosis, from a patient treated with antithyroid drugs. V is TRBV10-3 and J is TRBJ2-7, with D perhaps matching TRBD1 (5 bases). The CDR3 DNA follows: TGTGCCATCAGTCCGACAGCCCCCTACGAGCAGTACTTC. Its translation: CAISPTAPYEQYF.